The T cell receptor (beta chain) under discussion was sequenced for a study of T cell responses to AZD1222 COVID-19 vaccine. The study, taken as a whole, reports: Clonal diversity was possibly underestimated; the donors were predominantly white British and more often female.

Produced via immunoSEQ multiplex PCR; TCRdb's table is partial and in-frame only. The data contain under 150,000 clones, roughly 93% of them singletons. CDR1 LNHNV and CDR2 YYDKDF come from the germline V gene (reference sequence). V was cut by 4 bases and J by 3 bases, with 9 bases left in between. The CDR3 is 13 amino acids. Remarks on this clone: Its antigen is currently unknown.

This sequence originates from an adult in good health. Sequencing used peripheral blood, obtained on day 0 of AZD1222 vaccination. J is TRBJ1-2 and V is TRBV15; D ambiguous. CDR3 sequence (DNA): TGTGCCACCAGCATAGACCGCGACTATGGCTACACCTTC. Translation: CATSIDRDYGYTF.